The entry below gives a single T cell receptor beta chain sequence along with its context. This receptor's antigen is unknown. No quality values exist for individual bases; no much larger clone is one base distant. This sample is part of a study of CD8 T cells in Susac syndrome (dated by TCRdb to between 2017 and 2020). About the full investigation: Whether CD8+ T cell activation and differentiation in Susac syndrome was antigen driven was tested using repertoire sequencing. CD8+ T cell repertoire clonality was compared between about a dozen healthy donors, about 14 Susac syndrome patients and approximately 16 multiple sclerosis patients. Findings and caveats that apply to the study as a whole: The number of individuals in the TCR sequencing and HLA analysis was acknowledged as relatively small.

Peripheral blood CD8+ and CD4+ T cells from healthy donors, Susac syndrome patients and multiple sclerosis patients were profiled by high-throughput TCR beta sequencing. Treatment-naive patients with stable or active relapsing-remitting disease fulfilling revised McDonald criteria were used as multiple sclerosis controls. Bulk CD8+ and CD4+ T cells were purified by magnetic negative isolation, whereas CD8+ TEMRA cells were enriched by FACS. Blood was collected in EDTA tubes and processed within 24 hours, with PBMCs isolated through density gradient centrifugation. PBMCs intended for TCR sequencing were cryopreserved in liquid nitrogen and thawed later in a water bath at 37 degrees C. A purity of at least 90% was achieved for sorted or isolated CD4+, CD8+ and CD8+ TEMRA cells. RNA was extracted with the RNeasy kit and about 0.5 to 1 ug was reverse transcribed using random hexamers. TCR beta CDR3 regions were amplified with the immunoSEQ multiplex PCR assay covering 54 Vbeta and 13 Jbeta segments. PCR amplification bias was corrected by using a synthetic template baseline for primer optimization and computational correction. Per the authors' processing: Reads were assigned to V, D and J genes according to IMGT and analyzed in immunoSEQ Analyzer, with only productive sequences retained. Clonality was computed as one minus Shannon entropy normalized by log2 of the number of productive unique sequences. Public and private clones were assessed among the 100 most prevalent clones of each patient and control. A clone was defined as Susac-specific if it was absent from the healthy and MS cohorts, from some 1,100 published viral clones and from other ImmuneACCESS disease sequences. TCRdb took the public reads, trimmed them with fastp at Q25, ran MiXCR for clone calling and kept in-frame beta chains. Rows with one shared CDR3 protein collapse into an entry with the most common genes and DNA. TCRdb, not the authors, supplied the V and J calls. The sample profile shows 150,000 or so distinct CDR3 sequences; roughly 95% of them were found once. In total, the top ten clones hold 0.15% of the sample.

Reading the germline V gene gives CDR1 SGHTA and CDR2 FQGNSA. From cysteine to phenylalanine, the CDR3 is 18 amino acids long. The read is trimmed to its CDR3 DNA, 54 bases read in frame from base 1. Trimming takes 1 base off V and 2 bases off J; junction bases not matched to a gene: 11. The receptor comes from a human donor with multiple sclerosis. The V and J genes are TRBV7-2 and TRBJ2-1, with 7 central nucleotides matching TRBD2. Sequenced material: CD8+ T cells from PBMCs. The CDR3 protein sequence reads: CASSLGPPLALAYNEQFF. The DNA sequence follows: TGTGCCAGCAGCTTAGGGCCCCCACTAGCGCTAGCCTACAATGAGCAGTTCTTC.